One and the same sample provided the 18 T cell receptor beta chains below, sequenced in a study of shared clonotypes between healthy human individuals. Some clones are missing from TCRdb's copy, which holds only in-frame ones; the method was immunoSEQ multiplex PCR. The data hold roughly 650,000 clones, with more than 95% observed a single time. Sequencing was performed on naive CD4+ T cells sorted from blood. Subset described: CD45RA+ positively selected. The receptors were sampled from a woman younger than 45 in good health.

This chain links TRBV6-5 with TRBJ2-7, with TRBD1 matching over 9 bases. Looked up from germline, CDR1 is MNHEY and CDR2 is SVGAGI. V lost 7 bases, J lost 3 bases, and 4 bases stayed unmatched. This CDR3 is built from 13 residues. The CDR3, as DNA: TGTGCCAGCAACAAGGACAGGGGCTACGAGCAGTACTTC. Protein: CASNKDRGYEQYF.

The chain recombines TRBV28 with TRBJ2-7, with a tentative D call TRBD1 (6 bases). Per germline, CDR1 MDHEN and CDR2 SYDVKM. Trimming pared 8 bases from V and 0 bases from J, leaving 23 bases between. The length of the CDR3 is 17 residues. The CDR3 bases are TGTGCCAGCCCTCCGGATCCCGGACAGACCGCCTCCTACGAGCAGTACTTC. Translation gives CASPPDPGQTASYEQYF.

The chain joins TRBV11-2 to TRBJ1-1; D perhaps matches TRBD1 (5 bases). V was cut by 0 bases and J by 2 bases, with 7 bases left in between. Looked up from germline, CDR1 is SGHAT and CDR2 is FQNNGV. The CDR3 is 14 amino acids. CDR3: CASSLDGGNTEAFF. The CDR3 DNA reads TGTGCCAGCAGCTTAGACGGGGGTAACACTGAAGCTTTCTTT.

This chain joins TRBV6-1 and TRBJ2-7; 10 bases line up with TRBD1. The CDR3 is made up of 15 amino acids. With 3 bases clipped from V and 9 bases from J, the junction kept 11 bases outside the gene matches. Per germline, CDR1 MNHNS and CDR2 SASEGT. DNA of the CDR3: TGTGCCAGCAGTGAGGATACCCGGGACAGGGGAACGCAGTACTTC. Its translation: CASSEDTRDRGTQYF.

V is TRBV5-4 and J is TRBJ2-7, with D uncertain. Germline V gene data show CDR1 as SGHNT and CDR2 as YYREEE (reference sequence). CDR3 length equals 16 residues. Trimming removed 0 bases from V and 0 bases from J, with 13 bases in between. CDR3 loop: CASSLDLQQGSYEQYF. The DNA for the CDR3 is TGTGCCAGCAGCTTGGATTTACAACAAGGCTCCTACGAGCAGTACTTC.

The rearrangement joins TRBV28 to TRBJ1-5; D remains unclear. CDR1 and CDR2 from the germline V gene are MDHEN and SYDVKM. CDR3 size: 13 residues. V gave up 3 bases and J gave up 5 bases, with 8 bases separating them. The CDR3 DNA reads as TGTGCCAGCAGTTTTCCACCCGATCAGCCCCAGCATTTT. This encodes CASSFPPDQPQHF.

The J gene is TRBJ2-1, the V gene TRBV11-2; the D gene is possibly TRBD1 (5 bases). Trimming shortened V by 5 bases and J by 7 bases, and 24 bases separated the two germline ends. This CDR3 has 17 amino acids. Germline V gene data show CDR1 as SGHAT and CDR2 as FQNNGV. Written as DNA, the CDR3 is TGTGCCAGCAGCCCCTTGGGGCTAAGAGAACTAAAAAATGAGCAGTTCTTC. Translated: CASSPLGLRELKNEQFF.

The CDR3 here is CASRLSGVGYGYTF. The CDR3 DNA sequence: TGTGCCAGCAGACTGTCCGGGGTGGGCTATGGCTACACCTTC. The chain uses TRBV6-1 and TRBJ1-2, with D hard to call. The CDR3 is made up of 14 amino acids. CDR1 is MNHNS, CDR2 SASEGT, per germline. V was cut by 6 bases and J by 4 bases, with 15 bases left in between.

This clone was picked up a small number of times. Other nucleotide sequences in the sample specify the same CDR3. The DNA for the CDR3 is TGCGCCAGCAGCTTCGGACAGAACACTGAAGCTTTCTTT. It specifies CASSFGQNTEAFF. This chain joins TRBV5-1 and TRBJ1-1; a weak D match, TRBD1 (5 bases). V was cut by 2 bases and J by 1 base, with 6 bases left in between. The germline V gene has CDR1 SGHRS and CDR2 YFSETQ. This CDR3 is built from 13 residues. The variable domain in full, with the rest retrieved from reference TRBV5-1 and TRBJ1-1, is KAGVTQTPRYLIKTRGQQVTLSCSPISGHRSVSWYQQTPGQGLQFLFEYFSETQRNKGNFPGRFSGRQFSNSRSEMNVSTLELGDSALYLCASSFGQNTEAFFGQGTRLTVV.

This chain joins TRBV6-5 and TRBJ2-7, with TRBD2 as a possible D gene (6 bases). Trimming pared 5 bases from V and 6 bases from J, leaving 17 bases between. Germline V CDR1 and CDR2: MNHEY, SVGAGI. The length of the CDR3 is 14 residues. For the CDR3, the DNA is TGTGCCAGCAGTCGACGGGAAGCGGGTTTCGAGCAGTACTTC. This codes for CASSRREAGFEQYF.

The J gene is TRBJ2-1, the V gene TRBV7-3; D is unclear. The CDR3 runs 13 residues. From germline, CDR1 is SGHTA and CDR2 FQGTGA. Trimming pared 0 bases from V and 9 bases from J, leaving 9 bases between. In DNA form, the CDR3 reads TGTGCCAGCAGCTTAACGCAGAAGGGTGAGCAGTTCTTC. It encodes CASSLTQKGEQFF.

The chain joins TRBV19 to TRBJ1-3; weak D call: TRBD1 (5 bases). CDR1 LNHDA and CDR2 SQIVND come from the germline V gene (reference sequence). The CDR3 sequence is 17 residues long. Deletions cut 3 bases from V and 0 bases from J, with 15 bases between. Written as DNA, the CDR3 is TGTGCCAGTAGTATTTACCCCCCAGGGTTCTCTGGAAACACCATATATTTT. Its protein is CASSIYPPGFSGNTIYF.

J is TRBJ1-1 and V is TRBV18, with D uncertain. The CDR3 sequence is 13 residues long. The ends were cut back, 4 bases at V and 4 bases at J, with 10 bases in the middle. CDR1 is KGHSH and CDR2 is LQKENI in the germline V gene. The CDR3 DNA is TGTGCCAGCTCACAGGGAGCTGGCACTGAAGCTTTCTTT. Its protein product is CASSQGAGTEAFF.

The chain joins TRBV5-1 to TRBJ1-4, with D maybe TRBD1 (5 bases). Trimming took off 0 bases at V and 5 bases at J, with 11 bases between the two ends. The CDR3 totals 15 residues. Germline CDR1 and CDR2: SGHRS and YFSETQ. CDR3 protein: CASSLDLTENEKLFF. The CDR3 DNA is TGCGCCAGCAGCTTGGACCTGACAGAGAATGAAAAACTGTTTTTT.

The chain carries TRBV10-2 and TRBJ1-2, with D possibly TRBD1 on 5 matching bases. The V gene's germline CDR1 is WSHSY and CDR2 SAAADI. Trimming left V 2 bases short and J 4 bases short, with 11 bases between. The length of the CDR3 is 14 residues. CDR3 bases: TGCGCCAGCAGTGAGGTGGGGCAGCCCTATGGCTACACCTTC. Translating gives CASSEVGQPYGYTF.

The J gene is TRBJ2-7, the V gene TRBV23-1; D is perhaps TRBD1 (6 bases). TRBV23-1 is an ORF, with its function uncertain. The V gene lost 5 bases and the J gene lost 6 bases, with 14 bases spanning the gap. The CDR3 loop spans 13 amino acids. CDR3 bases: TGCGCCAGCAGTACGCAGGGGCACTGCGAGCAGTACTTC. Translating gives CASSTQGHCEQYF.

This clone has only one observation. The V call is TRBV7-2, the J call TRBJ2-7; possibly TRBD1 or TRBD2 for D (5 bases each). Germline V lookup: CDR1 SGHTA, CDR2 FQGNSA. CDR3 length: 16 residues. Trimming removed 1 base at V and 2 bases at J, with 15 bases between. Here the CDR3 reads CASSLGGTAITYEQYF. The CDR3 DNA reads as TGTGCCAGCAGCTTAGGTGGGACGGCCATCACCTACGAGCAGTACTTC.

V and J are TRBV27 and TRBJ1-2; no clear D gene. The V end lost 0 bases, the J end lost 0 bases, and 11 bases lay between the germline ends. The CDR3 loop spans 16 amino acids. Germline CDR1 MNHEY, CDR2 SMNVEV (reference sequence). The CDR3 region is CASSLSVGSPNYGYTF. The CDR3 nucleotides are TGTGCCAGCAGTTTATCGGTAGGGAGTCCTAACTATGGCTACACCTTC.